This entry lists 27 T cell receptor beta chains sequenced from one sample in a study of shared clonotypes between healthy human individuals. The repertoire was sequenced with immunoSEQ multiplex PCR; TCRdb's copy has only in-frame clones and lacks some. The table shows about 380,000 clones, with approximately 96% occurring only once. Source material: memory CD8+ T cells sorted from blood. Subset reported: CD45RO+ cells pooled with CCR7-negative TemRA cells. Source of these receptors: a man aged 25-45 years in good health.

The chain uses TRBV28 and TRBJ1-1; no firm D call. The V gene lost 3 bases and the J gene lost 1 base, with 9 bases spanning the gap. Germline V lookup: CDR1 MDHEN, CDR2 SYDVKM. The CDR3 runs 14 residues. The DNA for the CDR3 is TGTGCCAGCAGTTTGGGCAGGAGGAACACTGAAGCTTTCTTT. It codes for CASSLGRRNTEAFF.

The V gene is TRBV28, the J gene TRBJ1-2; no definite D call. Germline assignment: CDR1 MDHEN and CDR2 SYDVKM. CDR3 length equals 15 residues. Trimming stripped 6 bases from V and 6 bases from J, with 20 bases between. CDR3 in amino acids: CASSNQLTGGHGYTF. The CDR3 DNA sequence: TGTGCCAGCAGCAACCAGCTTACGGGAGGCCATGGCTACACCTTC.

The chain is built from TRBV4-1 and TRBJ2-1; D is unclear. The germline CDR1 and CDR2 sequences are MGHRA and YSYEKL. CDR3 length: 15 amino acids. V dropped 0 bases and J dropped 0 bases, with 6 bases sitting between them. CDR3 sequence reads: CASSQEGFSYNEQFF. The CDR3 coding sequence is TGCGCCAGCAGCCAAGAGGGGTTCTCCTACAATGAGCAGTTCTTC.

V usage is TRBV19 and J usage is TRBJ1-5; 7 nucleotides align to TRBD1. Germline V gene lookup returns CDR1 LNHDA and CDR2 SQIVND (reference sequence). This CDR3 spans 15 amino acids. The J segment lost 3 bases and the V segment lost 1 base, leaving 3 bases of the junction unmatched. CDR3: CASSIGGQYNQPQHF. As DNA, the CDR3 is TGTGCCAGTAGTATAGGGGGACAGTACAATCAGCCCCAGCATTTT. Supplemented by reference TRBV19 and TRBJ1-5, the full variable domain reads DGGITQSPKYLFRKEGQNVTLSCEQNLNHDAMYWYRQDPGQGLRLIYYSQIVNDFQKGDIAEGYSVSREKKESFPLTVTSAQKNPTAFYLCASSIGGQYNQPQHFGDGTRLSIL.

The CDR3 reads CASSLDRVGTDTQYF. The CDR3 DNA sequence: TGTGCCAGCAGCTTAGATAGGGTTGGCACAGATACGCAGTATTTT. The chain couples TRBV13 to TRBJ2-3; D is unresolved. In germline, CDR1 is PRHDT, CDR2 FYEKMQ (reference sequence). V was trimmed by 1 base and J by 1 base, leaving 9 bases between them. The CDR3 covers 15 residues.

This chain connects TRBV28 to TRBJ1-4; the match to TRBD1 covers 7 bases. CDR3 length equals 15 residues. The junction had 6 bases not matched to a gene; V was cut back by 0 bases and J by 8 bases. Germline V CDR1 and CDR2: MDHEN, SYDVKM. CDR3: CASSLWTGRIEKLFF. For the CDR3, the DNA is TGTGCCAGCAGTTTATGGACAGGGAGGATAGAAAAACTGTTTTTT.

The sample holds one count of this clone. The CDR3 here is CASSDRDRGLSGELFF. As DNA, the CDR3 is TGTGCCAGCAGCGACCGGGACAGGGGCTTATCCGGGGAGCTGTTTTTT. The chain couples TRBV4-2 to TRBJ2-2, with TRBD1 matching 10 bases. V shed 5 bases, J shed 6 bases, and the junction held 9 bases outside the gene matches. The CDR3 is made up of 16 amino acids. CDR1 and CDR2 (germline): LGHNA, YNFKEQ.

The rearrangement links TRBV14 to TRBJ2-7; TRBD1 agrees at 9 bases. Looked up from germline, CDR1 is SGHDN and CDR2 is FVKESK. There are 15 residues in the CDR3. The trim removed 1 base at V and 3 bases at J, leaving 4 bases unmatched. The CDR3 sequence: CASSQAGTGHYEQYF. The CDR3 nucleotides read TGTGCCAGCAGCCAAGCCGGGACAGGGCACTACGAGCAGTACTTC.

The gene calls are TRBV28 and TRBJ1-1, with no clear D. Per germline, CDR1 MDHEN and CDR2 SYDVKM. This CDR3 region has 14 residues. Trimming removed 6 bases from V and 0 bases from J, with 11 bases in between. The CDR3 region is CASSGGTVNTEAFF. The CDR3 DNA follows: TGTGCCAGCAGCGGAGGAACCGTGAACACTGAAGCTTTCTTT.

The genes are TRBV5-1 and TRBJ2-1, with D perhaps TRBD2 (10 bases). Germline values: CDR1 SGHRS, CDR2 YFSETQ. The CDR3 consists of 20 residues. The V gene lost 3 bases and the J gene lost 1 base, with 26 bases spanning the gap. The CDR3 sequence is CASSWTGVKTSGPSYNEQFF. The CDR3 DNA sequence: TGCGCCAGCAGCTGGACAGGGGTAAAGACTAGCGGGCCTTCCTACAATGAGCAGTTCTTC.

This clone was seen just once. CDR3 amino acids: CASSYAAGRETQYF. CDR3 nucleotide sequence: TGTGCCAGCAGTTACGCGGCGGGAAGAGAGACCCAGTACTTC. The chain couples TRBV6-5 to TRBJ2-5; maybe TRBD2 (6 bases). CDR3 length: 14 residues. V was pared by 2 bases and J by 4 bases, with 11 bases between. Germline assignment: CDR1 MNHEY and CDR2 SVGAGI.

The chain combines TRBV4-1 with TRBJ2-1; TRBD2 matches 10 bases. This CDR3 has 17 residues. V shed 4 bases and J 0 bases; nucleotides not matched to a gene: 6. Germline CDR1 reads MGHRA; CDR2 reads YSYEKL. CDR3 nucleotides: TGCGCCAGCAGCCTCCGGACTAGCGGACTCTCCTACAATGAGCAGTTCTTC. It specifies CASSLRTSGLSYNEQFF.

This rearrangement joins TRBV7-2 to TRBJ1-1, with a possible D match to TRBD1 (5 bases). The CDR3 is 12 amino acids. Germline lookup yields CDR1 SGHTA and CDR2 FQGNSA. V lost 5 bases and J lost 11, with 15 bases in between. CDR3 sequence (DNA): TGTGCCAGCAGCATGCCCAGGGACCGGGCTTTCTTT. Translated: CASSMPRDRAFF.

This chain links TRBV6-5 with TRBJ2-3; the D is unclear. Trimming removed 6 bases at V and 6 bases at J, with 16 bases between. The length of the CDR3 is 14 residues. Germline CDR1 MNHEY, CDR2 SVGAGI. CDR3 sequence reads: CASRRAKLSDTQYF. DNA for the CDR3: TGTGCCAGCAGACGGGCCAAACTCTCGGATACGCAGTATTTT.

The chain has TRBV7-9 and TRBJ1-5; TRBD1 might be the D (5 bases). This CDR3 spans 13 amino acids. Germline V gene data show CDR1 as SEHNR and CDR2 as FQNEAQ (reference sequence). The ends were cut back, 5 bases at V and 5 bases at J, with 10 bases in the middle. The CDR3 reads CASSRDADQPQHF. The CDR3, as DNA: TGTGCCAGCAGCCGGGACGCCGATCAGCCCCAGCATTTT.

The genes are TRBV10-2 and TRBJ1-3; possible D gene TRBD1, 6 bases. Germline V gene lookup returns CDR1 WSHSY and CDR2 SAAADI. The CDR3 runs to 14 residues. Trimming removed 6 bases from V and 0 bases from J, with 9 bases in between. The DNA of the CDR3 is TGCGCCAGCAGCGCGACAGGCTCTGGAAACACCATATATTTT. This encodes CASSATGSGNTIYF.

Worth noting for this clone: Other DNA sequences from this sample encode an identical CDR3 as well. J is TRBJ2-3 and V is TRBV30; D uncertain. V lost 1 base to trimming and J lost 6 bases, with 5 bases between them. The CDR3 has 11 amino acids. Germline V gene data show CDR1 as GTSNPN and CDR2 as SVGIG (reference sequence). CDR3 protein: CAWSARDTQYF. The CDR3 coding sequence is TGTGCCTGGAGTGCGAGGGATACGCAGTATTTT.

This rearrangement joins TRBV2 to TRBJ1-1, with a possible D match to TRBD1 (5 bases). This CDR3 has 13 amino acids. The germline V gene encodes CDR1 SNHLY and CDR2 FYNNEI. Trimming removed 6 bases from V and 4 bases from J, with 12 bases in between. CDR3 amino acids: CASRLKGSTEAFF. CDR3 coding DNA: TGTGCCAGCAGACTAAAGGGGAGCACTGAAGCTTTCTTT. Variable domain in full (rest from reference TRBV2 and TRBJ1-1): EPEVTQTPSHQVTQMGQEVILRCVPISNHLYFYWYRQILGQKVEFLVSFYNNEISEKSEIFDDQFSVERPDGSNFTLKIRSTKLEDSAMYFCASRLKGSTEAFFGQGTRLTVV.

This chain joins TRBV27 and TRBJ1-5; D is ambiguous. Looked up from germline, CDR1 is MNHEY and CDR2 is SMNVEV (reference sequence). V lost 2 bases and J 2 bases, leaving 7 bases between the germline ends. There are 14 residues in the CDR3. CDR3: CASSLKAGNQPQHF. CDR3 coding DNA: TGTGCCAGCAGTTTAAAGGCTGGCAATCAGCCCCAGCATTTT.

V is TRBV7-2 and J is TRBJ2-2; 11 positions match TRBD2. There are 14 residues in the CDR3. With V trimmed by 3 bases and J by 6 bases, 0 bases remained unmatched. CDR1 and CDR2 (germline): SGHTA, FQGNSA. The CDR3 coding sequence is TGTGCCAGCAGCTTTAGCGGGGGGGCCGGGGAGCTGTTTTTT. Encoded protein: CASSFSGGAGELFF.

This sequence joins TRBV29-1 and TRBJ1-2; D unclear. The CDR3 contains 12 residues. The V gene's germline CDR1 is SQVTM and CDR2 ANQGSEA. Trimming took off 4 bases at V and 8 bases at J, with 14 bases between the two ends. CDR3 amino acids: CSVVVPSKGYTF. CDR3 nucleotide sequence: TGCAGCGTTGTGGTTCCCTCCAAAGGCTACACCTTC.

The genes are TRBV7-8 and TRBJ1-1; no firm D call. Germline V gene lookup returns CDR1 SGHVS and CDR2 FQNEAQ. V dropped 6 bases and J dropped 0 bases, with 8 bases sitting between them. The CDR3 has 13 amino acids. The CDR3 sequence: CASSSDMNTEAFF. The CDR3 nucleotides are TGTGCCAGCAGTTCTGACATGAACACTGAAGCTTTCTTT. Combining the CDR3 with reference TRBV7-8 and TRBJ1-1 gives the whole variable domain GAGVSQSPRYKVAKRGQDVALRCDPISGHVSLFWYQQALGQGPEFLTYFQNEAQLDKSGLPSDRFFAERPEGSVSTLKIQRTQQEDSAVYLCASSSDMNTEAFFGQGTRLTVV.

The CDR3 region is CASTDSQETQYF. For the CDR3, the DNA is TGTGCCAGCACAGACAGTCAAGAGACCCAGTACTTC. The chain employs TRBV6-5 and TRBJ2-5; tentatively, D is TRBD1 (5 bases). Germline V lookup: CDR1 MNHEY, CDR2 SVGAGI. The V gene lost 7 bases and the J gene lost 2 bases, with 8 bases spanning the gap. The CDR3 consists of 12 residues.

Concerning this clone: At one boundary the junction diverges from the germline segment, which might be a read error. The same CDR3 also results from other DNA sequences found in this sample. CDR3 DNA sequence: TGTGCTAGCAGCTCGACAGGCTACACCTTC. It codes for CASSSTGYTF. This chain joins TRBV7-9 and TRBJ1-2; D remains unclear. This CDR3 contains 10 residues. Germline lookup yields CDR1 SEHNR and CDR2 FQNEAQ (reference sequence).

This rearrangement joins TRBV19 to TRBJ1-2; 11 positions match TRBD1. Per the germline V gene, CDR1 is LNHDA and CDR2 is SQIVND (reference sequence). J gave up 4 bases and V 7 bases, and 5 bases lay outside the gene matches. This CDR3 is built from 14 residues. CDR3: CASTGQGAPYGYTF. As DNA, the CDR3 is TGTGCCAGTACCGGACAGGGGGCCCCCTATGGCTACACCTTC.

The chain links TRBV28 to TRBJ2-3; D remains ambiguous. CDR1 MDHEN and CDR2 SYDVKM come from the germline V gene. V was pared by 0 bases and J by 2 bases, with 12 bases between. The CDR3 totals 16 residues. DNA of the CDR3: TGTGCCAGCAGTTTATGGACATTGGGGAACACAGATACGCAGTATTTT. It specifies CASSLWTLGNTDTQYF.

To note about this clone: The sample carries other DNA sequences with the same CDR3. The chain employs TRBV9 and TRBJ2-3, with 7 bases identical to TRBD1. There are 13 residues in the CDR3. Germline trimming cut 2 bases from V and 3 bases from J; bases unmatched to any gene: 0. Germline V gene lookup returns CDR1 SGDLS and CDR2 YYNGEE. DNA for the CDR3: TGTGCCAGCAGCGTGACAGGGACAGATACGCAGTATTTT. It specifies CASSVTGTDTQYF. Filled out from reference TRBV9 and TRBJ2-3, the complete variable domain reads DSGVTQTPKHLITATGQRVTLRCSPRSGDLSVYWYQQSLDQGLQFLIQYYNGEERAKGNILERFSAQQFPDLHSELNLSSLELGDSALYFCASSVTGTDTQYFGPGTRLTVL.